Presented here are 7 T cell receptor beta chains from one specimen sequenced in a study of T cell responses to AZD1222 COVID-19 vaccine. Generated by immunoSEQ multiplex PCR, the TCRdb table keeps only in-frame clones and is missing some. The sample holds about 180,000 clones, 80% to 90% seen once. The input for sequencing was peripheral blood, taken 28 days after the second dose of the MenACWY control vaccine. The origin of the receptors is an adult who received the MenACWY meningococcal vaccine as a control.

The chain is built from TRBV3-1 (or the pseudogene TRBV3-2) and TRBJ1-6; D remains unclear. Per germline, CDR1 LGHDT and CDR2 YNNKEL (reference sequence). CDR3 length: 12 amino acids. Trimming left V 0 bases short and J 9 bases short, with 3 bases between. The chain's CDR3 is CASSQESSPLHF. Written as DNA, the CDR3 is TGTGCCAGCAGCCAAGAGTCTTCACCCCTCCACTTT.

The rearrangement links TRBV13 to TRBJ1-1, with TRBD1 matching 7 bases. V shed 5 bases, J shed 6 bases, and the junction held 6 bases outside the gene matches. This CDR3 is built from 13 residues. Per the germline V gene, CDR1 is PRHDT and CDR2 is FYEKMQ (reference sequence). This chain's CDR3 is CASSLDREAEAFF. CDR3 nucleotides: TGTGCCAGCAGCCTAGACAGGGAAGCTGAAGCTTTCTTT.

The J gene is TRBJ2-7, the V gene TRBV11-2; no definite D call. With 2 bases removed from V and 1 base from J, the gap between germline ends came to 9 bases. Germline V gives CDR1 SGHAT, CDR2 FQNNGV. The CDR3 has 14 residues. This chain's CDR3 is CASSLLKRSYEQYF. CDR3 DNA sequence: TGTGCCAGCAGCTTACTCAAGAGATCCTACGAGCAGTACTTC.

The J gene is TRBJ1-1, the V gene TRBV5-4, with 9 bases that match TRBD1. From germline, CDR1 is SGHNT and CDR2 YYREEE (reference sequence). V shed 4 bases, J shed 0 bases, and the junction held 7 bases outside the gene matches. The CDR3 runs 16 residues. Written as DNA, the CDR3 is TGTGCCAGCAGCCCCCCCGGACAGGGGATGAACACTGAAGCTTTCTTT. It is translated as CASSPPGQGMNTEAFF.

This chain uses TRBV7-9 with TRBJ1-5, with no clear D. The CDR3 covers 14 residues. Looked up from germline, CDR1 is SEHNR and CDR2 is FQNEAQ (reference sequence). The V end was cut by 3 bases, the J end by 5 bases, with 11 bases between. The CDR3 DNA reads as TGTGCCAGCAGCTTGGATCTCGATTATCAGCCCCAGCATTTT. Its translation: CASSLDLDYQPQHF.

Here the CDR3 DNA reads TGCGCCAGCAGCCAGGATGCCGGGACAGGGACCTACAATGAGCAGTTCTTC. Translated, it gives CASSQDAGTGTYNEQFF. V usage is TRBV4-3 and J usage is TRBJ2-1, with 9 bases aligning to TRBD1. Trimming cost V 3 bases and J 2 bases; bases outside gene matches: 8. This CDR3 contains 17 residues. Germline V gene sequence: CDR1 LGHNA, CDR2 YSLEER.

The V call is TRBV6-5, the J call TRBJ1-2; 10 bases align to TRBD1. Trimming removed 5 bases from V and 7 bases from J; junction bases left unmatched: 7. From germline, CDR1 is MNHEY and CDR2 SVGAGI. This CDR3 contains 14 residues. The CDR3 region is CASSPRDRGTGYTF. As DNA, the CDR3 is TGTGCCAGCAGTCCCCGGGACAGGGGAACTGGCTACACCTTC.